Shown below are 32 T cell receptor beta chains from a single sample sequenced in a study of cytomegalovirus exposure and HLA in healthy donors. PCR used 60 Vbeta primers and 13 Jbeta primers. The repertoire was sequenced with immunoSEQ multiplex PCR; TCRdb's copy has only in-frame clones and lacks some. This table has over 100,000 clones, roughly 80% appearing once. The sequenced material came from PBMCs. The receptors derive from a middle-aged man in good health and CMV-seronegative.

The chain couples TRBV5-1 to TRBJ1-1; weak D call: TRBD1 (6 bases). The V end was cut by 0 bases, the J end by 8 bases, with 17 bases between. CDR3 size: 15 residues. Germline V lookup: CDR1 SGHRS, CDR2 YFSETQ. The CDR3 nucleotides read TGCGCCAGCAGCTTGGCGGGCAGGGACACTGAGGAAGCTTTCTTT. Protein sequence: CASSLAGRDTEEAFF.

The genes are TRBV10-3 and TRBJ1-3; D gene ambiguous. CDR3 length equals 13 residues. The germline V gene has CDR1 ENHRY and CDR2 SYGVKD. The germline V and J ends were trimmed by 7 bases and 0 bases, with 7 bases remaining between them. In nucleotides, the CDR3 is TGTGCCATCAACCGGGACTCTGGAAACACCATATATTTT. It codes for CAINRDSGNTIYF.

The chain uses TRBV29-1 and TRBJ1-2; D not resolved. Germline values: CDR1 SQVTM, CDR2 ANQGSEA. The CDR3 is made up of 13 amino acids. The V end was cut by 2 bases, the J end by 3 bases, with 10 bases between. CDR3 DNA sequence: TGCAGCGTTGAAAAACCTCGCGACTATGGCTACACCTTC. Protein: CSVEKPRDYGYTF.

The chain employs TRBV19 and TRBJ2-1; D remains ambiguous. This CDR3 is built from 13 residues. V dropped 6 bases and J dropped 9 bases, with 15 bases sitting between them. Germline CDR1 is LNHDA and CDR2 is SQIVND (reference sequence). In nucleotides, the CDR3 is TGTGCCAGTAGCCAACTCCCCGGTCCTGAGCAGTTCTTC. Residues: CASSQLPGPEQFF.

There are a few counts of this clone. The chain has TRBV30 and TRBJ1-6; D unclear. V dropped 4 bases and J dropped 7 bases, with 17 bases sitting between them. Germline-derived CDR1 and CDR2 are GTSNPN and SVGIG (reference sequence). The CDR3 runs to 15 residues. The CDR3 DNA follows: TGTGCCTGGACCCCGGGGAGGCGAGTGAATTCACCCCTCCACTTT. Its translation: CAWTPGRRVNSPLHF.

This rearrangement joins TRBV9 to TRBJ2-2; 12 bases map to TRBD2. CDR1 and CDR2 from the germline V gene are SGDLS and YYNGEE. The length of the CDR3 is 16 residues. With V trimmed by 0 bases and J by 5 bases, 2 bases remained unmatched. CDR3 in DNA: TGTGCCAGCAGCGTAGCTAGCGGGAGGGCGACCGGGGAGCTGTTTTTT. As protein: CASSVASGRATGELFF. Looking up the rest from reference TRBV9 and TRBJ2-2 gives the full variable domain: DSGVTQTPKHLITATGQRVTLRCSPRSGDLSVYWYQQSLDQGLQFLIQYYNGEERAKGNILERFSAQQFPDLHSELNLSSLELGDSALYFCASSVASGRATGELFFGEGSRLTVL.

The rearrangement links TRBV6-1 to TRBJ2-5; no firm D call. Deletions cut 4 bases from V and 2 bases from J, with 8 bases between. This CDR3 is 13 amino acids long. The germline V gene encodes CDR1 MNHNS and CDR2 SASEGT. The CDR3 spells CASSGRSQETQYF. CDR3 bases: TGTGCCAGCAGTGGCCGGTCTCAAGAGACCCAGTACTTC.

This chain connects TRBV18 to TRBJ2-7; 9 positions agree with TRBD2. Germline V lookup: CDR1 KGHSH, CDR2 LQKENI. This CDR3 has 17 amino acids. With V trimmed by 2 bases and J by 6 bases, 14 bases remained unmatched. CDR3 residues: CASSPAGGVAPDGEQYF. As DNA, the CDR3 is TGTGCCAGCTCACCAGCGGGGGGGGTGGCCCCTGATGGCGAGCAGTACTTC.

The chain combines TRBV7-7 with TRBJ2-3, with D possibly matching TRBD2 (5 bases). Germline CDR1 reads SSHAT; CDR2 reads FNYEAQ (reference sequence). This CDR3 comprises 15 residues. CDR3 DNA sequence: TGTGCTAGCGCACGGGATGAATGGGGAACAGATACGCAGTATTTT. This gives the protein CASARDEWGTDTQYF. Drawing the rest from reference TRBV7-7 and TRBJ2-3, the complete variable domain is GAGVSQSPRYKVTKRGQDVTLRCDPISSHATLYWYQQALGQGPEFLTYFNYEAQPDKSGLPSDRFSAERPEGSISTLTIQRTEQRDSAMYRCASARDEWGTDTQYFGPGTRLTVL.

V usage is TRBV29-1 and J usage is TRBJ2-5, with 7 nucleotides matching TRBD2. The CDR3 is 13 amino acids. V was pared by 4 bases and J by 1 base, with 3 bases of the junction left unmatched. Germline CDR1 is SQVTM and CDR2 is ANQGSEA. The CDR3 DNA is TGCAGCGTTGGTGCGGGAGCCCAAGAGACCCAGTACTTC. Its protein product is CSVGAGAQETQYF.

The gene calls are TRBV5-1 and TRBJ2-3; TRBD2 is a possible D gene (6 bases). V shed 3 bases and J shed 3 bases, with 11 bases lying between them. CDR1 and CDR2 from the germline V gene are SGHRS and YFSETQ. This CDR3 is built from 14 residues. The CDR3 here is CASSSGLPTDTQYF. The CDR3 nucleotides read TGCGCCAGCAGCTCGGGACTTCCAACAGATACGCAGTATTTT.

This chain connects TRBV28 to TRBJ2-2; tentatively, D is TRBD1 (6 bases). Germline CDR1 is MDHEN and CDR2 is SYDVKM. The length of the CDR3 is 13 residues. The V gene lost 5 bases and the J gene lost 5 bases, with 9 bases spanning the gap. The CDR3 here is CASSTGSTGELFF. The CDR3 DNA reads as TGTGCCAGCAGTACAGGGTCAACCGGGGAGCTGTTTTTT.

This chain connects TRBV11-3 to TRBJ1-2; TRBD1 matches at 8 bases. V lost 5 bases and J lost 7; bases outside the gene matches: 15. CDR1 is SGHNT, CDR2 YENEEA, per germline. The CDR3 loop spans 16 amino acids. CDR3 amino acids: CASSPPGAGGIGGYTF. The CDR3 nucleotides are TGTGCCAGCAGCCCCCCTGGGGCAGGGGGCATCGGTGGCTACACCTTC. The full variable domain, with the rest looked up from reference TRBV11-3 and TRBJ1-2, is EAGVVQSPRYKIIEKKQPVAFWCNPISGHNTLYWYLQNLGQGPELLIRYENEEAVDDSQLPKDRFSAERLKGVDSTLKIQPAELGDSAVYLCASSPPGAGGIGGYTFGSGTRLTVV.

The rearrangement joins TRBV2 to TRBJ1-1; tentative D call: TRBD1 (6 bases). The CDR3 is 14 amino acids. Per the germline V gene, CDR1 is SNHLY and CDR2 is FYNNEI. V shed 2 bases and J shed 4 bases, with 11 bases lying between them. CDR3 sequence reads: CASSEWQGSTEAFF. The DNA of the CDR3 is TGTGCCAGCAGTGAATGGCAGGGGTCCACTGAAGCTTTCTTT.

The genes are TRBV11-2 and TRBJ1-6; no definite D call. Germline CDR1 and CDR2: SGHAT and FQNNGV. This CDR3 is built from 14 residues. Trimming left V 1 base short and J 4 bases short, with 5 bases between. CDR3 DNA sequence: TGTGCCAGCAGCTTAGGAGGGTATAATTCACCCCTCCACTTT. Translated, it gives CASSLGGYNSPLHF.

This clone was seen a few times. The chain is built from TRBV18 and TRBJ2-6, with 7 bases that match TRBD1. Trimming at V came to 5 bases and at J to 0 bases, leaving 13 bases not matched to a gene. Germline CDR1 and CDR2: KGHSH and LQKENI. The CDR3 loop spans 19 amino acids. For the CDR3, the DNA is TGTGCCAGCTCATCCTTCCGACAGGGATACACCTCTGGGGCCAACGTCCTGACTTTC. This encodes CASSSFRQGYTSGANVLTF.

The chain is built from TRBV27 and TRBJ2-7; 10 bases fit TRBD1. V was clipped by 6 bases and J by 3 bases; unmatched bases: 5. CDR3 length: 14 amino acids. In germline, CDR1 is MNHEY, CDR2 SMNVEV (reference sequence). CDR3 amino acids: CASSRTGGLYEQYF. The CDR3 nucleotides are TGTGCCAGCAGCCGGACAGGGGGACTCTACGAGCAGTACTTC.

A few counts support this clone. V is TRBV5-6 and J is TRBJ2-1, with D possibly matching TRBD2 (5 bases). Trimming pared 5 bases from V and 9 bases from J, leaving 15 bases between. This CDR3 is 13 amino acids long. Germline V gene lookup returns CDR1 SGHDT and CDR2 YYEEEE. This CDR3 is CASRPGQRVEQFF. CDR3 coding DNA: TGTGCCAGCAGGCCTGGCCAGAGGGTTGAGCAGTTCTTC.

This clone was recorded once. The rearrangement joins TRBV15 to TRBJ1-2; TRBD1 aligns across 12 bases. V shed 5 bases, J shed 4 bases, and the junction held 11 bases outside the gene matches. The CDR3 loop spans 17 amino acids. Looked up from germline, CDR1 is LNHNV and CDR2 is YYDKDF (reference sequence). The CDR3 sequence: CATSGWGQGAEPYGYTF. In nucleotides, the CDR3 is TGTGCCACCAGCGGGTGGGGACAGGGGGCCGAGCCCTATGGCTACACCTTC.

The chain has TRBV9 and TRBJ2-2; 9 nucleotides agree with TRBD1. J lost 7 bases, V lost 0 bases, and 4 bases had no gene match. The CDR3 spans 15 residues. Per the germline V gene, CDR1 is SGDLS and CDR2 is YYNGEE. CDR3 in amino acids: CASSVEGQGRGELFF. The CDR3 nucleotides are TGTGCCAGCAGCGTAGAGGGACAGGGCCGCGGGGAGCTGTTTTTT.

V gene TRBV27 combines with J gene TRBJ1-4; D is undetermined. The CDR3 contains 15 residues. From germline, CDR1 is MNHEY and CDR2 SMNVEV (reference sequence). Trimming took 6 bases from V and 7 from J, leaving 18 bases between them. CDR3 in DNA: TGTGCCAGCAGAAACGTCCGGGATCCATTTGAAAAACTGTTTTTT. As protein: CASRNVRDPFEKLFF.

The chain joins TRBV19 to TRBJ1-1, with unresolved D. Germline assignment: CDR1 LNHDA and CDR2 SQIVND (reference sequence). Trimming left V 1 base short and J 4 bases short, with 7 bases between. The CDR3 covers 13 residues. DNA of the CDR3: TGTGCCAGTAGTATAGTGGTGAGCACTGAAGCTTTCTTT. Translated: CASSIVVSTEAFF.

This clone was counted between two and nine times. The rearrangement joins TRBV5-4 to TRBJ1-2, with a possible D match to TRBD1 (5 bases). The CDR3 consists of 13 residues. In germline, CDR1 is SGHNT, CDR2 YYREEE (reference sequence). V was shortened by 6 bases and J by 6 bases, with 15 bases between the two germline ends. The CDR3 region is CASTPGPGNGYTF. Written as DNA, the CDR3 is TGTGCCAGCACCCCCGGTCCAGGGAATGGCTACACCTTC. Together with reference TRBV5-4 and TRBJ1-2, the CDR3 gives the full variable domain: ETGVTQSPTHLIKTRGQQVTLRCSSQSGHNTVSWYQQALGQGPQFIFQYYREEENGRGNFPPRFSGLQFPNYSSELNVNALELDDSALYLCASTPGPGNGYTFGSGTRLTVV.

Here the CDR3 reads CASSSLAGGSYEQYF. The CDR3 DNA reads as TGTGCCAGCAGCTCTCTAGCGGGGGGCTCCTACGAGCAGTACTTC. The chain uses TRBV9 and TRBJ2-7; 11 bases map to TRBD2. V lost 4 bases, J lost 0 bases, and 3 bases stayed unmatched. The CDR3 is 15 amino acids. The germline gives CDR1 SGDLS, CDR2 YYNGEE.

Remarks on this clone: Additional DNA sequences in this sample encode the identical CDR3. The CDR3 reads CALTGGGYGYTF. CDR3 nucleotides: TGTGCCTTGACAGGGGGAGGCTATGGCTACACCTTC. The chain couples TRBV30 to TRBJ1-2; TRBD1 agrees at 9 bases. The CDR3 has 12 amino acids. CDR1 and CDR2 (germline): GTSNPN, SVGIG (reference sequence). V lost 7 bases and J lost 4; bases outside the gene matches: 4.

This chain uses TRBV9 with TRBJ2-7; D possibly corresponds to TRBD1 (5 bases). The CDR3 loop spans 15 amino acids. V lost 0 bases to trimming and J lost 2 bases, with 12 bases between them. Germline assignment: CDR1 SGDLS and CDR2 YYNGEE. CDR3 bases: TGTGCCAGCAGCGTAGGGTCGACAGTAGCCTACGAGCAGTACTTC. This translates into CASSVGSTVAYEQYF.

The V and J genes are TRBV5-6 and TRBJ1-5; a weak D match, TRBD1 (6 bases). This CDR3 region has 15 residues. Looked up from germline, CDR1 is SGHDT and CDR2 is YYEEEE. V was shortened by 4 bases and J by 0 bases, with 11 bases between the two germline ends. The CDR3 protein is CASSLPTGSNQPQHF. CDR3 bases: TGTGCCAGCAGCCTACCGACAGGTAGCAATCAGCCCCAGCATTTT.

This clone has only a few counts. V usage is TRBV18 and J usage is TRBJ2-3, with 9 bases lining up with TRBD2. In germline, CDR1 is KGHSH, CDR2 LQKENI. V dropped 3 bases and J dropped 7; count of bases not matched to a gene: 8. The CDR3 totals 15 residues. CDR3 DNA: TGTGCCAGCTCACCTTTAGCGGGAGAAGGGAATACGCAGTATTTT. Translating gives CASSPLAGEGNTQYF.

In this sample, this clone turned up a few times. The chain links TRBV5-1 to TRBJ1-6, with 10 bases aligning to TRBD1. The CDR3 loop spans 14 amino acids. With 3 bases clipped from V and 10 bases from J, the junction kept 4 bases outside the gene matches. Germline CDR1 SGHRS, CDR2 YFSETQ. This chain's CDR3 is CASSSGTGESPLHF. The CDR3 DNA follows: TGCGCCAGCAGCTCCGGGACAGGGGAGTCACCCCTCCACTTT.

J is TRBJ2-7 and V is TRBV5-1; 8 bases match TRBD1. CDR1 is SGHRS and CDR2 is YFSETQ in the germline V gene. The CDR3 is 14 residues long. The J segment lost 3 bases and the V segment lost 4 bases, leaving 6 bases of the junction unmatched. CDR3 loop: CASSAGQANYEQYF. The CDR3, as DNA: TGCGCCAGCAGCGCGGGACAGGCGAACTACGAGCAGTACTTC.

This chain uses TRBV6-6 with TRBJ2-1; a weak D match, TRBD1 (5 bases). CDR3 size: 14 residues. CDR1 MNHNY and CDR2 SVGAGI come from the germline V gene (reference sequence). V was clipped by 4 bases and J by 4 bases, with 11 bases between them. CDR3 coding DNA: TGTGCCAGCAGTTCACAGGAACCTTACAATGAGCAGTTCTTC. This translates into CASSSQEPYNEQFF.

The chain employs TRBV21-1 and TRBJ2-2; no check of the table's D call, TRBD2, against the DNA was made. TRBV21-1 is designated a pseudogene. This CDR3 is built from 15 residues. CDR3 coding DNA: TGTGCCAGCAGCAAAGGGGGAGGGGTCACCGGGGAGCTGTTTTTT. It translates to CASSKGGGVTGELFF.